Listed here are 24 T cell receptor beta chains from one sample, sequenced in a study of blood T cell repertoires in COVID-19. The protocol was immunoSEQ multiplex PCR, while the TCRdb copy is restricted to in-frame clones and leaves out a portion. The sample comprises roughly 350,000 clones, about 85% of which are singletons, and 3.5% to 4% rests with the top ten. Material for sequencing was peripheral blood. The receptors were gathered from a young woman with acute or convalescent COVID-19.

The V and J genes are TRBV3-1 (or the pseudogene TRBV3-2) and TRBJ1-1; D uncertain. Germline CDR1 is LGHDT and CDR2 is YNNKEL (reference sequence). There are 12 residues in the CDR3. Trimming took off 4 bases at V and 6 bases at J, with 9 bases between the two ends. The DNA of the CDR3 is TGTGCCAGCAGCCTGCTGGGCTCTGAAGCTTTCTTT. This codes for CASSLLGSEAFF.

This chain links TRBV19 with TRBJ1-2, with D possibly matching TRBD1 (5 bases). Per germline, CDR1 LNHDA and CDR2 SQIVND (reference sequence). Between the trimmed V and J ends, which lost 8 bases and 2 bases, there was a span of 12 bases. The CDR3 runs to 13 residues. This CDR3 is CASGEGANYGYTF. The CDR3 DNA follows: TGTGCCAGTGGCGAAGGGGCAAACTATGGCTACACCTTC.

The V call is TRBV9, the J call TRBJ1-3, with TRBD1 matching over 8 bases. The CDR3 is 15 amino acids. J was trimmed by 2 bases and V by 3 bases; bases with no gene match: 4. CDR1 is SGDLS, CDR2 YYNGEE, per germline. CDR3 residues: CASSAETGAGNTIYF. DNA of the CDR3: TGTGCCAGCAGCGCCGAGACAGGGGCTGGAAACACCATATATTTT.

The chain couples TRBV9 to TRBJ1-1; D perhaps matches TRBD1 (6 bases). The V and J ends lost 4 bases and 5 bases respectively, with 15 bases between them. The CDR3 sequence is 14 residues long. Germline V gene data show CDR1 as SGDLS and CDR2 as YYNGEE. The chain's CDR3 is CASSLGTIGTEAFF. The CDR3 DNA reads TGTGCCAGCAGCCTTGGGACAATTGGGACTGAAGCTTTCTTT.

The rearrangement links TRBV5-1 to TRBJ2-5, with 8 bases fitting TRBD1. The V gene's germline CDR1 is SGHRS and CDR2 YFSETQ. The V and J ends lost 0 bases and 5 bases, in that order; junction bases with no gene match: 6. The length of the CDR3 is 15 residues. CDR3 in DNA: TGCGCCAGCAGCTTGGGGGCAGGGGGCGAGGAGACCCAGTACTTC. This sequence encodes CASSLGAGGEETQYF.

The genes are TRBV7-2 and TRBJ1-2; 8 nucleotides agree with TRBD1. This CDR3 comprises 14 residues. CDR1 and CDR2 (germline): SGHTA, FQGNSA. V trimming: 5 bases; J trimming: 0 bases; junction bases outside the gene matches: 2. CDR3 bases: TGTGCCAGCAGCCCGACAGGGGCTAACTATGGCTACACCTTC. Translation: CASSPTGANYGYTF.

V gene TRBV5-4 combines with J gene TRBJ2-1; 7 bases line up with TRBD1. The germline V gene encodes CDR1 SGHNT and CDR2 YYREEE (reference sequence). V trimming: 4 bases; J trimming: 15 bases; junction bases outside the gene matches: 16. This CDR3 has 14 amino acids. The CDR3 region is CASSPARQTGNWFF. CDR3 in DNA: TGTGCCAGCAGCCCTGCCCGGCAGACAGGGAACTGGTTCTTC.

The chain recombines TRBV28 with TRBJ1-1, with no clear D. Germline-derived CDR1 and CDR2 are MDHEN and SYDVKM. This CDR3 has 17 residues. V lost 2 bases, J lost 0 bases, and 16 bases lay in between. DNA of the CDR3: TGTGCCAGCAGTTTACGGCACTACCCTTGGGTGAACACTGAAGCTTTCTTT. Its translation is CASSLRHYPWVNTEAFF.

The V and J genes are TRBV29-1 and TRBJ2-1, with TRBD2 matching over 8 bases. Germline CDR1 and CDR2: SQVTM and ANQGSEA. J gave up 7 bases and V 7 bases, and 12 bases lay outside the gene matches. This CDR3 is built from 14 residues. The CDR3 sequence is CSGRAGEIYNEQFF. Written as DNA, the CDR3 is TGCAGCGGGAGAGCGGGAGAAATCTATAATGAGCAGTTCTTC.

This clone came up a few times. The rearrangement links TRBV5-3 to TRBJ2-7; the match to TRBD1 covers 8 bases. TRBV5-3 counts as an open reading frame of uncertain function. The CDR3 length is 14 residues. Germline trimming cut 5 bases from V and 3 bases from J; bases unmatched to any gene: 7. The CDR3 bases are TGTGCCAGAAGATCGGACAGGGTGTACTACGAGCAGTACTTC. Residues: CARRSDRVYYEQYF.

The rearrangement links TRBV19 to TRBJ1-5; TRBD1 matches at 9 bases. The V gene's germline CDR1 is LNHDA and CDR2 SQIVND (reference sequence). After removal of 6 bases from V and 0 bases from J, the junction contained 9 bases not matched to a gene. This CDR3 is 17 amino acids long. The CDR3 region has the DNA TGTGCCAGTAGATCCCCCAACAGGGGGCATAGCAATCAGCCCCAGCATTTT. It translates to CASRSPNRGHSNQPQHF. The full variable domain, with the rest looked up from reference TRBV19 and TRBJ1-5, is DGGITQSPKYLFRKEGQNVTLSCEQNLNHDAMYWYRQDPGQGLRLIYYSQIVNDFQKGDIAEGYSVSREKKESFPLTVTSAQKNPTAFYLCASRSPNRGHSNQPQHFGDGTRLSIL.

The chain uses TRBV6-5 and TRBJ1-2; 7 positions match TRBD1. CDR3 length: 14 amino acids. Germline CDR1 reads MNHEY; CDR2 reads SVGAGI. Losses at the gene ends were 2 bases for V and 8 bases for J; bases not matched to a gene: 8. The CDR3, as DNA: TGTGCCAGCAGTTACAGTCATAAGGGACAGGGCTACACCTTC. Its protein is CASSYSHKGQGYTF.

The chain is built from TRBV30 and TRBJ2-3; TRBD2 agrees at 8 bases. V lost 1 base to trimming and J lost 2 bases; unmatched junction nucleotides: 5. The CDR3 covers 15 residues. Germline V lookup: CDR1 GTSNPN, CDR2 SVGIG (reference sequence). This chain's CDR3 is CAWSALAANTDTQYF. The CDR3 nucleotides are TGTGCCTGGAGTGCACTAGCGGCTAACACAGATACGCAGTATTTT.

This clone was picked up one time. This chain links TRBV5-1 with TRBJ2-5; TRBD1 might be the D (5 bases). The CDR3 runs 14 residues. CDR1 is SGHRS and CDR2 is YFSETQ in the germline V gene. Trimming took 4 bases from V and 5 from J, leaving 15 bases between them. CDR3 protein: CASSLTAIGETQYF. DNA of the CDR3: TGCGCCAGCAGCCTGACAGCTATTGGTGAGACCCAGTACTTC.

This chain links TRBV7-9 with TRBJ1-2, with a possible D match to TRBD1 (6 bases). Germline loops: CDR1 SEHNR, CDR2 FQNEAQ (reference sequence). The CDR3 sequence is 16 residues long. Between the trimmed V and J ends, which lost 5 bases and 4 bases, there was a span of 20 bases. The CDR3 here is CASSPPGQSRIYGYTF. CDR3 nucleotide sequence: TGTGCCAGCAGCCCCCCCGGACAGTCGAGGATCTATGGCTACACCTTC.

The CDR3 region is CASSPSGTGFYGYTF. Written as DNA, the CDR3 is TGTGCCAGCAGTCCCTCGGGGACAGGATTCTATGGCTACACCTTC. The chain employs TRBV6-6 and TRBJ1-2; 8 bases agree with TRBD1. The CDR3 extends over 15 amino acids. In germline, CDR1 is MNHNY, CDR2 SVGAGI (reference sequence). The V and J ends lost 5 bases and 4 bases, in that order; junction bases with no gene match: 9.

V gene TRBV9 combines with J gene TRBJ2-6; D might be TRBD2 (5 bases). The ends were cut back, 2 bases at V and 0 bases at J, with 12 bases in the middle. The germline V gene encodes CDR1 SGDLS and CDR2 YYNGEE. This CDR3 is built from 17 residues. CDR3 in DNA: TGTGCCAGCAGCGTTACCGGGATACCCTCTGGGGCCAACGTCCTGACTTTC. It yields the protein CASSVTGIPSGANVLTF.

The V gene is TRBV6-6, the J gene TRBJ2-2; tentative D call: TRBD1 (6 bases). Looked up from germline, CDR1 is MNHNY and CDR2 is SVGAGI (reference sequence). The ends were cut back, 9 bases at V and 3 bases at J, with 8 bases in the middle. The CDR3 spans 12 residues. The CDR3 region has the DNA TGTGCCAGTCGACAGGACACCGGGGAGCTGTTTTTT. Translated: CASRQDTGELFF.

J is TRBJ2-5 and V is TRBV11-3, with D perhaps matching TRBD2 (7 bases). V was shortened by 1 base and J by 2 bases, with 17 bases between the two germline ends. Looked up from germline, CDR1 is SGHNT and CDR2 is YENEEA. The CDR3 extends over 17 amino acids. CDR3 protein: CASSLVSTGGAQETQYF. In DNA, the CDR3 is TGTGCCAGCAGCTTAGTTTCGACGGGGGGCGCGCAAGAGACCCAGTACTTC.

This CDR3 reads CASSDSEQGDTEAFF. The CDR3 DNA follows: TGTGCCAGCAGTGACTCAGAACAGGGGGACACTGAAGCTTTCTTT. The chain has TRBV2 and TRBJ1-1; 8 nucleotides align to TRBD1. Germline CDR1 and CDR2: SNHLY and FYNNEI. The CDR3 is made up of 15 amino acids. V shed 3 bases, J shed 3 bases, and the junction held 6 bases outside the gene matches.

A single count supports this clone. The rearrangement joins TRBV21-1 to TRBJ2-7; the table assigns TRBD2, which was not confirmed against the DNA. TRBV21-1 is designated a pseudogene. The CDR3 extends over 15 amino acids. Written as DNA, the CDR3 is TGTGCCAGCAGCGAAACCCGACGGACTTACTACGAGCAGTACTTC. This sequence encodes CASSETRRTYYEQYF.

The CDR3 protein is CATRPPGTSGGSYNEQFF. The DNA of the CDR3 is TGTGCCACCAGGCCTCCGGGGACTAGCGGGGGCTCCTACAATGAGCAGTTCTTC. The chain carries TRBV24-1 and TRBJ2-1, with 14 bases matching TRBD2. Germline V gene sequence: CDR1 KGHDR, CDR2 SFDVKD. This CDR3 is built from 18 residues. The J segment lost 0 bases and the V segment lost 7 bases, leaving 7 bases of the junction unmatched.

This chain joins TRBV27 and TRBJ2-3; 8 bases agree with TRBD2. The ends lost 0 bases at V and 0 bases at J; junction bases unmatched: 11. This CDR3 spans 19 amino acids. Germline-derived CDR1 and CDR2 are MNHEY and SMNVEV (reference sequence). CDR3 sequence reads: CASSLSNARGEISTDTQYF. The CDR3 coding sequence is TGTGCCAGCAGTTTATCGAACGCGCGGGGGGAGATTAGCACAGATACGCAGTATTTT.

This chain joins TRBV7-2 and TRBJ1-1, with D possibly matching TRBD1 (6 bases). The CDR3 spans 13 residues. Germline CDR1 SGHTA, CDR2 FQGNSA. Between the trimmed V and J ends, which lost 3 bases and 6 bases, there was a span of 11 bases. CDR3 loop: CASSFHRASEAFF. The DNA of the CDR3 is TGTGCCAGCAGCTTCCACAGGGCTTCTGAAGCTTTCTTT.